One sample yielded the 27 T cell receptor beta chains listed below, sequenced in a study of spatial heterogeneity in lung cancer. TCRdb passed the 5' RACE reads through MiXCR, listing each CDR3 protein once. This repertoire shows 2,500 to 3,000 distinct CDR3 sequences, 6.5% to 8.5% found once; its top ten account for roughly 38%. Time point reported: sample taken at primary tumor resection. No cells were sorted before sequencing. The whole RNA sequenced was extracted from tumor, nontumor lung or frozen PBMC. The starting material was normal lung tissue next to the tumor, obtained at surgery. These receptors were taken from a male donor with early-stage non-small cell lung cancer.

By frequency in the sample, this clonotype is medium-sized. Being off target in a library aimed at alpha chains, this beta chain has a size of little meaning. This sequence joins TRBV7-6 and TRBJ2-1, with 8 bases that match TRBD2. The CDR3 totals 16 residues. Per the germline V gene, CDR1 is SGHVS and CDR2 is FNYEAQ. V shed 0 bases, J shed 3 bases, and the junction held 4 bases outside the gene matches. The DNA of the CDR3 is TGTGCCAGCAGCTTAGCGGCTAGCGGGTTCTACAATGAGCAGTTCTTC. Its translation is CASSLAASGFYNEQFF.

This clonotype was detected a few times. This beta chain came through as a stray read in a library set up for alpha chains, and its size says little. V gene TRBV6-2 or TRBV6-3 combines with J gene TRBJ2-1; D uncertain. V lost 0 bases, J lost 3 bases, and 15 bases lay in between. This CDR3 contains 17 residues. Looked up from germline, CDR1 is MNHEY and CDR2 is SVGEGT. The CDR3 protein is CASSYSTPRGLYNEQFF. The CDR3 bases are TGTGCCAGCAGTTACTCGACGCCCCGAGGCCTCTACAATGAGCAGTTCTTC.

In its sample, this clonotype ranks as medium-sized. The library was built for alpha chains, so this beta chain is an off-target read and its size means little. The DNA for the CDR3 is TGTGCCAGCATCTCCCGGACTAGCGGGAGTTTCGGAGAGACCCAGTACTTC. Amino acid sequence: CASISRTSGSFGETQYF. The rearrangement joins TRBV5-6 to TRBJ2-5, with 13 bases that match TRBD2. The V and J ends lost 6 bases and 4 bases, in that order; junction bases with no gene match: 12. CDR3 length: 17 amino acids. CDR1 SGHDT and CDR2 YYEEEE come from the germline V gene. Full variable domain (missing parts from reference TRBV5-6 and TRBJ2-5): DAGVTQSPTHLIKTRGQQVTLRCSPKSGHDTVSWYQQALGQGPQFIFQYYEEEERQRGNFPDRFSGHQFPNYSSELNVNALLLGDSALYLCASISRTSGSFGETQYFGPGTRLLVL.

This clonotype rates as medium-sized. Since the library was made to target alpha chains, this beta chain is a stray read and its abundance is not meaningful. The CDR3 sequence: CASIKAGGGTDTQYF. For the CDR3, the DNA is TGTGCCAGCATCAAAGCGGGAGGCGGCACAGATACGCAGTATTTT. The V call is TRBV12-3 or TRBV12-4, the J call TRBJ2-3, with TRBD2 identical over 9 bases. J gave up 1 base and V 7 bases, and 6 bases lay outside the gene matches. The CDR3 is 15 residues long.

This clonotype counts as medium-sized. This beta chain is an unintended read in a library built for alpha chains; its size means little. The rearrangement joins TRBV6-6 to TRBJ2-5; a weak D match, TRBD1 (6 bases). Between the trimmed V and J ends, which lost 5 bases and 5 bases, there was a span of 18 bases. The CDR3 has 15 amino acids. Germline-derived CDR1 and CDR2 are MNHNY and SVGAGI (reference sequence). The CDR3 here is CASSSSPGATETQYF. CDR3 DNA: TGTGCCAGCAGTAGCTCCCCAGGGGCGACGGAGACCCAGTACTTC.

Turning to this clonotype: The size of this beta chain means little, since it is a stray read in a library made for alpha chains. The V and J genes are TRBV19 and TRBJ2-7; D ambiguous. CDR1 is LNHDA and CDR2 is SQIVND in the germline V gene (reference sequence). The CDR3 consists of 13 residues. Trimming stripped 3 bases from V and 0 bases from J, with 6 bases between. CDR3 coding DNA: TGTGCCAGTAGTATCGTCTACTCCTACGAGCAGTACTTC. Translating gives CASSIVYSYEQYF. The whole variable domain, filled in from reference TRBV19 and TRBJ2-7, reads DGGITQSPKYLFRKEGQNVTLSCEQNLNHDAMYWYRQDPGQGLRLIYYSQIVNDFQKGDIAEGYSVSREKKESFPLTVTSAQKNPTAFYLCASSIVYSYEQYFGPGTRLTVT.

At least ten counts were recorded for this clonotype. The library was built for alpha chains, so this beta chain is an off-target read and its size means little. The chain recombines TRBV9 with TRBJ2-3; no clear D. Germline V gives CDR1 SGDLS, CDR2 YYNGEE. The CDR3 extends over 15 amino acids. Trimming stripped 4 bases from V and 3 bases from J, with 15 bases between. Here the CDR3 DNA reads TGTGCCAGCAGCATTTTGAGCGATGGAACAGATACGCAGTATTTT. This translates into CASSILSDGTDTQYF.

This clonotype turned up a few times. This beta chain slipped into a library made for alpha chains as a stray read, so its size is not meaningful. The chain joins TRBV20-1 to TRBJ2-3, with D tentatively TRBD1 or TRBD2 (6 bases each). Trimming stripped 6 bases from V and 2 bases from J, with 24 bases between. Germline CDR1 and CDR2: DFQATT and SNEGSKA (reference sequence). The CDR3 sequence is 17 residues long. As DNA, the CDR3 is TGCAGTGCCTTGAGGGTTGGGGGGCTTTTGCCCACAGATACGCAGTATTTT. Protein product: CSALRVGGLLPTDTQYF.

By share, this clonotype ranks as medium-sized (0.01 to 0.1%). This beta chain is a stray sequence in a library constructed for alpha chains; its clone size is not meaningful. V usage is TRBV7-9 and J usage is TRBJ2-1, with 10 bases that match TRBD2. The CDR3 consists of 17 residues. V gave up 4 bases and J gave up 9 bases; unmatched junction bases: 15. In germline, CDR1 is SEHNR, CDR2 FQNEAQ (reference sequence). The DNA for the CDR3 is TGTGCCAGCAGCTCCCCGGGACTAGCGAGCCATCTGAGTGAGCAGTTCTTC. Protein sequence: CASSSPGLASHLSEQFF.

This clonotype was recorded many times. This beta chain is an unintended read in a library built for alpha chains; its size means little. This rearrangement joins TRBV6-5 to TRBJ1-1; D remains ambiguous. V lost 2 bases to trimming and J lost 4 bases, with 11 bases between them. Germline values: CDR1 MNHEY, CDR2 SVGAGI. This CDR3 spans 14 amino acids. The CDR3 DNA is TGTGCCAGCAGTTACGCGGAGGGTGGCACTGAAGCTTTCTTT. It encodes CASSYAEGGTEAFF.

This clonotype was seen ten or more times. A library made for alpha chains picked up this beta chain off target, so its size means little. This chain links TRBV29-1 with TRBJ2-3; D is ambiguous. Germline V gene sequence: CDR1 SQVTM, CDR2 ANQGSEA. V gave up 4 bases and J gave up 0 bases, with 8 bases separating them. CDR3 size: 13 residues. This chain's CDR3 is CSVVPASTDTQYF. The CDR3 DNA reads TGCAGCGTTGTTCCAGCTAGCACAGATACGCAGTATTTT.

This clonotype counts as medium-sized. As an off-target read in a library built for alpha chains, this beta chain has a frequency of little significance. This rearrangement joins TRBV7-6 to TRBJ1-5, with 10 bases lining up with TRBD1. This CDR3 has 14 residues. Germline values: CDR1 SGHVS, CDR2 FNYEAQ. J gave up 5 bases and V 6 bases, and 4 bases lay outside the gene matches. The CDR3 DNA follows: TGTGCCAGCAGTCCCGGGACAGGGGATCAGCCCCAGCATTTT. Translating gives CASSPGTGDQPQHF.

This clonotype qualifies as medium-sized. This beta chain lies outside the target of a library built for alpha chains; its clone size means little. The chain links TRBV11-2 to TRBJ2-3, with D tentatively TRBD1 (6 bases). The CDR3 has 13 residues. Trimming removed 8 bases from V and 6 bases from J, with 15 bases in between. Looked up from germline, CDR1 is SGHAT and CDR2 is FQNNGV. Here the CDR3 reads CASSGQLGDTQYF. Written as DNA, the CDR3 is TGTGCCAGCTCCGGACAGCTAGGGGATACGCAGTATTTT.

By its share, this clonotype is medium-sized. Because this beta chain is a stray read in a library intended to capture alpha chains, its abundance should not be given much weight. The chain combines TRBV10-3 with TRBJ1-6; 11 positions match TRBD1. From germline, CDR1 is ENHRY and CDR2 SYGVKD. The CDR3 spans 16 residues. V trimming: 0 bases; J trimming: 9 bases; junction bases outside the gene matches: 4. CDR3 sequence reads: CAISESDRGQSSPLHF. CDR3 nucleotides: TGTGCCATCAGTGAGTCGGACAGGGGGCAGAGTTCACCCCTCCACTTT.

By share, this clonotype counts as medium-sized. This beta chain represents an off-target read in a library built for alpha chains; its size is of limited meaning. The chain's CDR3 is CASSLELAGTGSDEQYF. CDR3 DNA sequence: TGCGCCAGCAGCTTGGAACTAGCGGGAACCGGTAGCGACGAGCAGTACTTC. The chain is built from TRBV5-1 and TRBJ2-7; 10 bases fit TRBD2. Germline V gene sequence: CDR1 SGHRS, CDR2 YFSETQ. The CDR3 has 17 amino acids. V lost 0 bases, J lost 5 bases, and 11 bases stayed unmatched. Full variable domain (outside the CDR3, taken from reference TRBV5-1 and TRBJ2-7): KAGVTQTPRYLIKTRGQQVTLSCSPISGHRSVSWYQQTPGQGLQFLFEYFSETQRNKGNFPGRFSGRQFSNSRSEMNVSTLELGDSALYLCASSLELAGTGSDEQYFGPGTRLTVT.

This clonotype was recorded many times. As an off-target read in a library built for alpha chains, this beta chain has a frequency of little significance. The CDR3 loop is CASSALRAGTDTQYF. In nucleotides, the CDR3 is TGTGCCAGCAGCGCCCTTAGGGCCGGCACAGATACGCAGTATTTT. The chain combines TRBV6-5 with TRBJ2-3; the D is unclear. The V gene lost 6 bases and the J gene lost 1 base, with 14 bases spanning the gap. Germline V CDR1 and CDR2: MNHEY, SVGAGI. The CDR3 sequence is 15 residues long.

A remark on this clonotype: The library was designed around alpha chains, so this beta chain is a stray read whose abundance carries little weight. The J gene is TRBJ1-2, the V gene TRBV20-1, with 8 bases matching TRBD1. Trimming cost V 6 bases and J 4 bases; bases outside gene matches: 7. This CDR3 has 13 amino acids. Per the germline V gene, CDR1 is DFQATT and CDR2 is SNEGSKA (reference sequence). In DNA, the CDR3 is TGCAGTGCCAGGACAGGGTACGGCTATGGCTACACCTTC. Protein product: CSARTGYGYGYTF.

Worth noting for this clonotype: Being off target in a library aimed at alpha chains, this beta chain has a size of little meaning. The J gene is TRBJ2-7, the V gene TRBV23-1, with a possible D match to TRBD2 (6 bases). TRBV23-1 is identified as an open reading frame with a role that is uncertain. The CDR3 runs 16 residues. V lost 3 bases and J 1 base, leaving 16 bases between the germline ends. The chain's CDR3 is CASSHSGLFYSYEQYF. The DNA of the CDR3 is TGCGCCAGCAGTCACTCGGGACTCTTTTATTCCTACGAGCAGTACTTC.

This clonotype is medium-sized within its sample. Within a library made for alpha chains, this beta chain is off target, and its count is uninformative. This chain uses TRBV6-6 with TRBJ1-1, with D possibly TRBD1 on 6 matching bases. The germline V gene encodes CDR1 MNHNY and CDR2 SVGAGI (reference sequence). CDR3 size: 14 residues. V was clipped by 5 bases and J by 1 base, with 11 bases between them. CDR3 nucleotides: TGTGCCAGCAGTACACAACAGGGGAACACTGAAGCTTTCTTT. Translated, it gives CASSTQQGNTEAFF.

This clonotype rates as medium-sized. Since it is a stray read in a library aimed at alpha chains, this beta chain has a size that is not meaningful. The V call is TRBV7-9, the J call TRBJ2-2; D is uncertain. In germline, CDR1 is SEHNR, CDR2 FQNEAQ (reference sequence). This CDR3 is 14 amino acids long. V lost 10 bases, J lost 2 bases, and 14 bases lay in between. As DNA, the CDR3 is TGTGCCACCCTAGGACGGATAAACACCGGGGAGCTGTTTTTT. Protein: CATLGRINTGELFF.

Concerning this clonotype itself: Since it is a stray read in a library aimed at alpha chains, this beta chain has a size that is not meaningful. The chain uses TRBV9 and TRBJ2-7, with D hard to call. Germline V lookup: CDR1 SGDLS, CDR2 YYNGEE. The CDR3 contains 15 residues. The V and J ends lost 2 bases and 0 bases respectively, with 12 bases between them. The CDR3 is CASSVTWDRSYEQYF. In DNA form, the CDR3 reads TGTGCCAGCAGCGTTACTTGGGATCGCTCCTACGAGCAGTACTTC. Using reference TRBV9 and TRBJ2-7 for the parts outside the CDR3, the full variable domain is DSGVTQTPKHLITATGQRVTLRCSPRSGDLSVYWYQQSLDQGLQFLIQYYNGEERAKGNILERFSAQQFPDLHSELNLSSLELGDSALYFCASSVTWDRSYEQYFGPGTRLTVT.

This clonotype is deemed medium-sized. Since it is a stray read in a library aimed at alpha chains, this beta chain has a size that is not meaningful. CDR3 coding DNA: TGTGCCAGCAGCCCAGGCCAGATAATAGAGACCCAGTACTTC. Its translation is CASSPGQIIETQYF. The V gene is TRBV7-9, the J gene TRBJ2-5; D gene uncertain. This CDR3 has 14 residues. V was trimmed by 5 bases and J by 4 bases, leaving 14 bases between them. Germline CDR1 and CDR2: SEHNR and FQNEAQ (reference sequence). The complete variable domain, with remaining parts taken from reference TRBV7-9 and TRBJ2-5, reads DTGVSQNPRHKITKRGQNVTFRCDPISEHNRLYWYRQTLGQGPEFLTYFQNEAQLEKSRLLSDRFSAERPKGSFSTLEIQRTEQGDSAMYLCASSPGQIIETQYFGPGTRLLVL.

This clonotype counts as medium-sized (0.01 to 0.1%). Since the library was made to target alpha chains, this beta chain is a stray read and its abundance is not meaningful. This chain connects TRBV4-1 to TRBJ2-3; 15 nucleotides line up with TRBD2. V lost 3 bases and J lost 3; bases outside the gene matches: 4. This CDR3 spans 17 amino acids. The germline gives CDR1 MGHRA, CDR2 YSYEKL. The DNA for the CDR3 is TGCGCCAGCAGCCAGGCGGGACTAGCGGGAGGAACAGATACGCAGTATTTT. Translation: CASSQAGLAGGTDTQYF.

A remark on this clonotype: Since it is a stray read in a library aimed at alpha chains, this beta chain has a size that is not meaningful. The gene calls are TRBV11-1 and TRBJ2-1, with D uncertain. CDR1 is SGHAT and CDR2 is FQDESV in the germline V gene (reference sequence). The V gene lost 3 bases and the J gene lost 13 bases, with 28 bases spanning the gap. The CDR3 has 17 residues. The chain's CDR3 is CASSFRPGLDPTPRQFF. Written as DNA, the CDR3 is TGTGCCAGCAGCTTTCGTCCCGGTTTGGATCCAACCCCTCGTCAGTTCTTC.

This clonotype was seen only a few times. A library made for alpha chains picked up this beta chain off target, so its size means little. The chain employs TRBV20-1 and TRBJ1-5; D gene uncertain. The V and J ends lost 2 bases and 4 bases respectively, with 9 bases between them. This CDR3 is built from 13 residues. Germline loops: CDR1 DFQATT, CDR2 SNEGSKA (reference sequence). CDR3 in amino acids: CSARPDGNQPQHF. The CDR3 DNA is TGCAGTGCTAGACCGGACGGGAATCAGCCCCAGCATTTT.

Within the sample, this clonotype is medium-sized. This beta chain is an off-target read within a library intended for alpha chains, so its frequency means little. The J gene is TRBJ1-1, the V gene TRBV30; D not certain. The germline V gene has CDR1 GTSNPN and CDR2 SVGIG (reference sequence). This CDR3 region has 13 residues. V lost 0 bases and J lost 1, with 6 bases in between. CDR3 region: CAWSVPWNTEAFF. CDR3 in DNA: TGTGCCTGGAGTGTACCCTGGAACACTGAAGCTTTCTTT.

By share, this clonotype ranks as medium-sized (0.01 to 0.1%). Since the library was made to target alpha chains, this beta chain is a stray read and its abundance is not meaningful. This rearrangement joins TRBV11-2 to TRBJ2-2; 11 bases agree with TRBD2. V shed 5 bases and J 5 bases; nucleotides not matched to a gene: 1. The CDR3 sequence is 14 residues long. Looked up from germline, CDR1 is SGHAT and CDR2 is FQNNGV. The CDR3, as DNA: TGTGCCAGCAGCCTAGCGGGAGGTACCGGGGAGCTGTTTTTT. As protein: CASSLAGGTGELFF. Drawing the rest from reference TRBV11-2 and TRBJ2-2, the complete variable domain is EAGVAQSPRYKIIEKRQSVAFWCNPISGHATLYWYQQILGQGPKLLIQFQNNGVVDDSQLPKDRFSAERLKGVDSTLKIQPAKLEDSAVYLCASSLAGGTGELFFGEGSRLTVL.